One and the same sample provided the 10 T cell receptor beta chains below, sequenced in a study of read filtering for tumor transcriptome and immune sequencing. This library used around 400 ng RNA and molecular barcoded adaptors spanning alpha/delta and beta/gamma chains. Using its own MiXCR run on the reads, TCRdb lists one record per CDR3 protein. This table holds tens of thousands of distinct CDR3 sequences, roughly an eighth found once. Sequenced material: a population of CD138-negative cells sorted from bone marrow. These TCRs come from a donor at least 40 years old with multiple myeloma.

On this clonotype itself: This clone may be a read error of a much larger clone one base away. The chain carries TRBV6-1 and TRBJ2-1; TRBD1 matches 9 bases. This CDR3 spans 15 amino acids. Per germline, CDR1 MNHNS and CDR2 SASEGT. V dropped 2 bases and J dropped 8; count of bases not matched to a gene: 7. This CDR3 reads CASSEPGQGTHEQFF. CDR3 nucleotide sequence: TGTGCCAGCAGTGAACCGGGACAGGGTACCCATGAGCAGTTCTTC.

At least ten counts were recorded for this clonotype. The rearrangement joins TRBV23-1 to TRBJ2-1; no definite D call. Being an ORF, TRBV23-1 has a function that is uncertain. The CDR3 totals 17 residues. The V end was cut by 6 bases, the J end by 0 bases, with 18 bases between. CDR3 sequence: CASSPPYSGNSYNEQFF. DNA for the CDR3: TGCGCCAGCAGCCCTCCGTATTCCGGAAACTCCTACAATGAGCAGTTCTTC.

This clonotype was seen repeatedly, ten times or more. The CDR3 is CASSGGQGKNQPQHF. CDR3 sequence (DNA): TGTGCCAGCAGCGGGGGACAGGGAAAGAATCAGCCCCAGCATTTT. This chain links TRBV2 with TRBJ1-5; 9 nucleotides match TRBD1. V trimming: 6 bases; J trimming: 4 bases; junction bases outside the gene matches: 7. Germline V gene data show CDR1 as SNHLY and CDR2 as FYNNEI. This CDR3 contains 15 residues.

This clonotype came up many times. This chain links TRBV20-1 with TRBJ2-1, with D perhaps TRBD2 (5 bases). The CDR3 is 18 amino acids. Germline loops: CDR1 DFQATT, CDR2 SNEGSKA (reference sequence). V was clipped by 0 bases and J by 0 bases, with 18 bases between them. The CDR3 region is CSARDLPGRRDSYNEQFF. Here the CDR3 DNA reads TGCAGTGCTAGAGATCTCCCCGGGCGTCGGGACTCCTACAATGAGCAGTTCTTC.

This clonotype has a count of ten or more. The genes are TRBV6-5 and TRBJ2-1; no firm D call. This CDR3 contains 14 residues. In germline, CDR1 is MNHEY, CDR2 SVGAGI. Trimming took off 0 bases at V and 7 bases at J, with 10 bases between the two ends. This chain's CDR3 is CASSYSASLNEQFF. The CDR3 DNA reads TGTGCCAGCAGTTACTCGGCTAGTCTTAATGAGCAGTTCTTC.

The table lists this clonotype with many counts. J is TRBJ2-1 and V is TRBV6-2 or TRBV6-3, with D perhaps TRBD2 (6 bases). The V end was cut by 9 bases, the J end by 8 bases, with 14 bases between. This CDR3 comprises 12 residues. Looked up from germline, CDR1 is MNHEY and CDR2 is SVGEGT. The CDR3 here is CASSGGLDEQFF. DNA for the CDR3: TGTGCCAGTTCCGGGGGACTGGATGAGCAGTTCTTC.

This clonotype was found many times. The chain carries TRBV5-1 and TRBJ2-7; 7 bases fit TRBD1. The CDR3 runs 13 residues. Germline V gene lookup returns CDR1 SGHRS and CDR2 YFSETQ. Trimming cost V 4 bases and J 3 bases; bases outside gene matches: 4. The CDR3 DNA follows: TGCGCCAGCAGCCGGACAGGAAACTACGAGCAGTACTTC. Amino acid sequence: CASSRTGNYEQYF.

The chain has TRBV28 and TRBJ1-5; TRBD1 might be the D (5 bases). V gave up 7 bases and J gave up 0 bases, with 19 bases separating them. Looked up from germline, CDR1 is MDHEN and CDR2 is SYDVKM. The CDR3 spans 17 residues. The CDR3 nucleotides read TGTGCCAGCACCACCAGCTGGGGGGGGTATAGCAATCAGCCCCAGCATTTT. It codes for CASTTSWGGYSNQPQHF.

Ten or more counts support this clonotype. The rearrangement links TRBV5-1 to TRBJ2-1; 10 bases are shared with TRBD2. This CDR3 contains 16 residues. V shed 4 bases and J 7 bases; nucleotides not matched to a gene: 11. Per germline, CDR1 SGHRS and CDR2 YFSETQ. The CDR3 spells CASSPSSSGRGNEQFF. The CDR3 DNA reads as TGCGCCAGCAGCCCCTCATCTAGCGGGAGAGGGAATGAGCAGTTCTTC.

To note about this clonotype: It may be a read error: a sequence one base away is much more abundant. V usage is TRBV20-1 and J usage is TRBJ2-5; D might be TRBD2 (5 bases). Trimming removed 6 bases at V and 2 bases at J, with 13 bases between. The CDR3 runs to 13 residues. From germline, CDR1 is DFQATT and CDR2 SNEGSKA (reference sequence). CDR3 in DNA: TGCAGTGCCTACCTGGACTCTCAAGAGACCCAGTACTTC. Its translation: CSAYLDSQETQYF.